The present entry profiles one T cell receptor beta chain with its context. What it recognizes is unknown. Healthy donors had no documented immune events, such as infections, while sampled. Trimming shortened V by 5 bases and J by 3 bases, and 17 bases separated the two germline ends. The CDR3 runs 15 residues. CDR1 MDHEN and CDR2 SYDVKM come from the germline V gene. This sample is part of a study of identifying expanded T cells in peripheral blood. Findings and caveats of the study: Technical replicates showed approximately 1.2 changed clones; roughly two weeks roughly 16; four weeks 19. Roughly two-week clone count variance significantly increased as total template count grew.

The table came from immunoSEQ multiplex PCR; TCRdb's copy has only in-frame clones and leaves some out. The sample contains tens of thousands of clones, roughly 86% of which appear only once. V gene TRBV28 combines with J gene TRBJ2-7; D perhaps matches TRBD2 (6 bases). This TCR derives from a person between 18 and 69 years old in good health. What was sequenced was blood. CDR3 coding DNA: TGTGCCAGCAGTCCCCCCTATGATAGCGGCTACGAGCAGTACTTC. Encoded protein: CASSPPYDSGYEQYF.